This T cell receptor (beta chain) originates from a study of T-cell reconstitution after alpha-beta-depleted transplantation in children. The germline gives CDR1 SGHRS, CDR2 YFSETQ. This CDR3 is 13 amino acids long. Trimming took 7 bases from V and 4 from J, leaving 14 bases between them. During its preparation, the TCRbeta library received unique molecular identifiers. TCRdb reanalysed the PCR reads using MiXCR and keeps one entry per CDR3 protein. The sample carries about 500,000 distinct CDR3 sequences, approximately 32% recorded once. The chain combines TRBV5-1 with TRBJ1-2; D possibly corresponds to TRBD1 (5 bases). The sample in question was PBMCs from the stem cell graft donor, obtained from the stem cell graft. The receptor's source is a human donor who donated a stem cell graft to a child with aplastic anemia. DNA of the CDR3: TGCGCCAGCGGAGATCAGGGAGGCTATGGCTACACCTTC. Encoded protein: CASGDQGGYGYTF.